There are many counts of the clone carrying this T cell receptor beta chain. No antigen is known for it. The germline V and J ends were trimmed by 4 bases and 12 bases, with 15 bases remaining between them. This CDR3 is 11 amino acids long. CDR1 is DFQATT, CDR2 SNEGSKA, per germline (reference sequence). This entry comes from a study of regulatory T cells in long-lasting Graves disease. Study observations and caveats: Investigators studied peripheral blood only, not thyroid tissue. TRBV28 was favored in persistent disease, as were TRBJ1-2 and TRBJ2-5. Lower TCR diversity was seen in persistent Graves' patients than in newly diagnosed ones.

Arm-PCR of CDR3 regions with iRepertoire HTBI primers generated TCR beta libraries. TCRdb called the multiplex PCR reads again in MiXCR, with one record for every CDR3 protein. Among around 330,000 distinct CDR3 sequences, approximately 20% were seen once, and the ten largest hold roughly 35%. As for time point: newly diagnosed GD, antithyroid drugs for less than 3 months. After RNA was extracted from PBMCs, the TCR library was made from it. V is TRBV20-1 and J is TRBJ1-1; possibly TRBD1 for D (5 bases). Specimen: peripheral blood mononuclear cells (PBMCs), collected at new diagnosis, from a patient treated with antithyroid drugs. The TCR originated in a female donor with Graves disease. The CDR3 here is CSAIAAGVTFF. The CDR3 nucleotides read TGCAGTGCTATCGCGGCGGGGGTGACTTTCTTT.